This T cell receptor (beta chain) was identified in a study of cytomegalovirus exposure and HLA in healthy donors. General study findings and limits: Versus the roughly 700-donor mean, an Asian-associated ancestry cluster reportedly showed fewer N-insertions in a later analysis. While the bulk of TCR sequences proved rare, some public TCRs turned up in many donors. TCR beta sequences numbering roughly 18,000 were associated with HLA alleles at 0.05 false discovery rate in a later analysis. In vitro testing confirmed a few CMV-associated chains as specific for CMV antigens.

Primers: 60 Vbeta forward and 13 Jbeta reverse. Clones were read by immunoSEQ multiplex PCR, and TCRdb kept only the in-frame ones, dropping some. The top ten hold over 7.5% of the sample, which has about 110,000 clones, approximately 76% seen once. Concerning this clone itself: Its cognate antigen is unknown.

The specimen was PBMCs. The origin of this receptor is a man aged 35-49 years in good health and CMV-seronegative.

The CDR3 sequence: CAWRKGEGGYTF. The CDR3 DNA follows: TGTGCCTGGAGAAAGGGAGAGGGTGGCTACACCTTC. The chain couples TRBV30 to TRBJ1-2, with unresolved D. The CDR3 contains 12 residues. Germline CDR1 GTSNPN, CDR2 SVGIG (reference sequence). The V end was cut by 3 bases, the J end by 7 bases, with 12 bases between.